This T cell receptor (beta chain) is from a study of CD8 T cells in ankylosing spondylitis. General study findings and limits: According to the report, clones linked to the disease were significantly enriched in matched synovial fluid samples taken from ankylosing spondylitis patients. Characteristic of ankylosing spondylitis blood, it appeared, was a TCR beta motif comprising roughly eight highly homologous variants.

Germline V gives CDR1 MNHNS, CDR2 SASEGT. V dropped 1 base and J dropped 1 base, with 16 bases sitting between them. This CDR3 has 17 amino acids. For TCR beta, libraries came from quantitative 5'-RACE with molecular barcodes. TCRdb analysed the 5' RACE reads with MiXCR anew, one entry per CDR3 protein. This table holds about 220,000 distinct CDR3 sequences, more than 5.5% found once. This clonotype was seen only a few times. Its antigen is not known. What was sequenced was blood, either unsorted or a sorted T cell fraction (not recorded which). The rearrangement links TRBV6-1 to TRBJ2-5, with D unclear. The receptor was derived from a male donor with ankylosing spondylitis. The CDR3 loop reads CASSEGPWTESQETQYF. The CDR3, as DNA: TGTGCCAGCAGTGAAGGGCCTTGGACGGAGAGCCAAGAGACCCAGTACTTC.